The 23 T cell receptor beta chains listed next were all sequenced from one sample in a study of vaccination effects on CD4 cells after COVID-19. Method: immunoSEQ multiplex PCR; TCRdb's copy keeps in-frame clones and lacks some. Here the sample spans tens of thousands of clones, about 80% being singletons. Antigen specificity for these receptors is unknown. Investigators separated out CD4+ T cells once less than 11 days of culture had passed. A PCR test confirmed that the person had SARS-CoV-2 infection between March and December 2020. Participants received two doses of either the BNT162b2 or mRNA-1273 vaccine. The material sequenced was CD4+ T cells from PBMCs cultured without peptide, taken after COVID-19 vaccination. These receptors were taken from a human donor who had a prior SARS-CoV-2 infection.

The rearrangement joins TRBV5-1 to TRBJ2-5; TRBD2 is a possible D gene (6 bases). The CDR3 length is 16 residues. Germline assignment: CDR1 SGHRS and CDR2 YFSETQ. The ends were cut back, 4 bases at V and 4 bases at J, with 20 bases in the middle. CDR3 sequence reads: CASSPRLARLGETQYF. Written as DNA, the CDR3 is TGCGCCAGCAGCCCCCGTCTAGCGAGGTTAGGAGAGACCCAGTACTTC.

This clone showed up just once. The rearrangement uses TRBV12-3 or TRBV12-4 and TRBJ1-3; D is uncertain. The CDR3 sequence is 13 residues long. V was clipped by 6 bases and J by 3 bases, with 9 bases between them. The DNA of the CDR3 is TGTGCCAGCAGGCTCGTTCTTGGAAACACCATATATTTT. It yields the protein CASRLVLGNTIYF.

V and J are TRBV6-9 and TRBJ2-7; 10 bases are a match to TRBD1. The CDR3 loop spans 13 amino acids. V shed 10 bases, J shed 5 bases, and the junction held 8 bases outside the gene matches. Germline V gene sequence: CDR1 MNHGY, CDR2 SVAAGI. In DNA form, the CDR3 reads TGTGCCAACCGACAGGGGGCTTGGGACGAGCAGTACTTC. This translates into CANRQGAWDEQYF.

This chain connects TRBV5-4 to TRBJ2-5; TRBD2 agrees at 7 bases. The CDR3 consists of 13 residues. The V and J ends lost 4 bases and 5 bases, in that order; junction bases with no gene match: 5. The V gene's germline CDR1 is SGHNT and CDR2 YYREEE (reference sequence). As DNA, the CDR3 is TGTGCCAGCAGCCCCGGACTAGGGGAGACCCAGTACTTC. It translates to CASSPGLGETQYF.

The chain joins TRBV18 to TRBJ2-5; TRBD2 is a possible D gene (7 bases). V shed 1 base and J shed 4 bases, with 13 bases lying between them. The CDR3 covers 15 residues. The germline gives CDR1 KGHSH, CDR2 LQKENI. The CDR3 nucleotides are TGTGCCAGCTCACCACGGTGGGCGGGGGCAGAGACCCAGTACTTC. It yields the protein CASSPRWAGAETQYF.

The CDR3 protein is CASGGGTGDSNQPQHF. CDR3 DNA sequence: TGCGCCAGCGGCGGAGGGACAGGGGATTCCAATCAGCCCCAGCATTTT. This chain joins TRBV5-1 and TRBJ1-5; TRBD1 agrees at 10 bases. The V and J ends lost 7 bases and 3 bases, in that order; junction bases with no gene match: 10. The length of the CDR3 is 16 residues. Looked up from germline, CDR1 is SGHRS and CDR2 is YFSETQ.

The V call is TRBV18, the J call TRBJ2-3; 9 nucleotides line up with TRBD2. There are 15 residues in the CDR3. With 6 bases clipped from V and 5 bases from J, the junction kept 9 bases outside the gene matches. Per germline, CDR1 KGHSH and CDR2 LQKENI. In nucleotides, the CDR3 is TGTGCCAGCTCTTACTCGGGAGCGGGGGGAGATACGCAGTATTTT. Its protein product is CASSYSGAGGDTQYF.

The rearrangement uses TRBV7-3 and TRBJ2-5; D is perhaps TRBD1 (5 bases). This CDR3 is built from 13 residues. V was trimmed by 3 bases and J by 4 bases, leaving 9 bases between them. Germline CDR1 reads SGHTA; CDR2 reads FQGTGA. The CDR3 spells CASSFGQGETQYF. CDR3 DNA: TGTGCCAGCAGCTTTGGGCAGGGAGAGACCCAGTACTTC.

This chain uses TRBV4-1 with TRBJ1-1; weak D call: TRBD1 (5 bases). Trimming left V 8 bases short and J 3 bases short, with 19 bases between. CDR1 MGHRA and CDR2 YSYEKL come from the germline V gene. The CDR3 has 15 amino acids. The CDR3 here is CASGTGGLRDTEAFF. DNA of the CDR3: TGCGCCAGCGGAACCGGGGGGTTGAGGGACACTGAAGCTTTCTTT.

The V and J genes are TRBV18 and TRBJ2-7; D is unresolved. The CDR3 is made up of 14 amino acids. V was clipped by 2 bases and J by 0 bases, with 8 bases between them. The V gene's germline CDR1 is KGHSH and CDR2 LQKENI. CDR3 sequence reads: CASSPRSSSYEQYF. The CDR3 region has the DNA TGTGCCAGCTCACCAAGATCTAGCTCCTACGAGCAGTACTTC.

The V gene is TRBV24-1, the J gene TRBJ2-1; possibly TRBD1 for D (5 bases). V gave up 2 bases and J gave up 4 bases, with 11 bases separating them. This CDR3 has 15 residues. Germline V gene lookup returns CDR1 KGHDR and CDR2 SFDVKD. CDR3 amino acids: CATSDSYRNYNEQFF. Here the CDR3 DNA reads TGTGCCACCAGTGATTCTTACAGGAATTACAATGAGCAGTTCTTC.

This clone has a handful of counts. The chain carries TRBV30 and TRBJ2-2; TRBD2 aligns across 13 bases. The CDR3 loop spans 15 amino acids. The germline CDR1 and CDR2 sequences are GTSNPN and SVGIG (reference sequence). The CDR3: CARTSGGHNTGELFF. The CDR3 DNA reads TGTGCTAGGACTAGCGGGGGACATAACACCGGGGAGCTGTTTTTT.

This clone was counted between two and nine times. This chain uses TRBV2 with TRBJ2-5, with a weak D call TRBD2 (5 bases). V lost 10 bases and J 5 bases, leaving 17 bases between the germline ends. Germline V gene lookup returns CDR1 SNHLY and CDR2 FYNNEI. CDR3 length equals 13 residues. The CDR3 loop reads CATSGLALETQYF. The CDR3 DNA sequence: TGTGCCACATCTGGCCTAGCTCTCGAGACCCAGTACTTC.

This chain connects TRBV6-5 to TRBJ1-3, with D uncertain. The CDR3 has 14 amino acids. Germline V gene lookup returns CDR1 MNHEY and CDR2 SVGAGI. Trimming removed 7 bases from V and 0 bases from J, with 10 bases in between. CDR3: CASIRSTSGNTIYF. The DNA of the CDR3 is TGTGCCAGCATACGGTCCACCTCTGGAAACACCATATATTTT.

This rearrangement joins TRBV6-5 to TRBJ1-1, with 9 nucleotides matching TRBD1. The V gene end was trimmed by 6 bases and the J gene end by 6 bases; junction bases not matched to a gene: 8. Germline CDR1 and CDR2: MNHEY and SVGAGI. The CDR3 sequence is 14 residues long. The chain's CDR3 is CASRRDRAIPEAFF. CDR3 DNA sequence: TGTGCCAGCAGGCGGGACAGGGCAATCCCTGAAGCTTTCTTT.

This clone was observed a handful of times. The chain uses TRBV7-3 and TRBJ1-6; D is possibly TRBD1 (6 bases). Germline values: CDR1 SGHTA, CDR2 FQGTGA. The CDR3 consists of 14 residues. V lost 5 bases and J 9 bases, leaving 14 bases between the germline ends. This CDR3 is CASSPRGGGSPLHF. CDR3 in DNA: TGTGCCAGCAGCCCGCGAGGGGGGGGTTCACCCCTCCACTTT.

This chain joins TRBV3-1 (or the pseudogene TRBV3-2) and TRBJ1-2; D remains ambiguous. This CDR3 is 13 amino acids long. Between the trimmed V and J ends, which lost 8 bases and 4 bases, there was a span of 14 bases. In germline, CDR1 is LGHDT, CDR2 YNNKEL (reference sequence). CDR3 nucleotide sequence: TGTGCCAGCTCTCAAGGATGGAGCTATGGCTACACCTTC. Translated, it gives CASSQGWSYGYTF.

The genes are TRBV7-8 and TRBJ2-5; the D gene is possibly TRBD1 (6 bases). Per germline, CDR1 SGHVS and CDR2 FQNEAQ. The CDR3 extends over 14 amino acids. V lost 5 bases to trimming and J lost 5 bases, with 15 bases between them. The CDR3 sequence: CASSLRGDGETQYF. The CDR3 nucleotides read TGTGCCAGCAGCCTCAGGGGAGACGGGGAGACCCAGTACTTC.

This clone was found once. This rearrangement joins TRBV18 to TRBJ2-7, with D possibly being TRBD1 or TRBD2 (5 bases each). Trimming took 3 bases from V and 0 from J, leaving 15 bases between them. In germline, CDR1 is KGHSH, CDR2 LQKENI. This CDR3 is 16 amino acids long. CDR3 residues: CASSPQQGRSSYEQYF. The CDR3 bases are TGTGCCAGCTCACCCCAGCAGGGACGAAGCTCCTACGAGCAGTACTTC.

The genes are TRBV18 and TRBJ2-2, with 8 bases that match TRBD1. CDR1 and CDR2 (germline): KGHSH, LQKENI. CDR3 size: 15 residues. Germline trimming cut 4 bases from V and 1 base from J; bases unmatched to any gene: 2. The CDR3 region is CASSLGTGNTGELFF. CDR3 sequence (DNA): TGTGCCAGCTCACTCGGGACAGGGAACACCGGGGAGCTGTTTTTT.

The table lists this clone with a few counts. The V call is TRBV18, the J call TRBJ2-7, with 7 nucleotides matching TRBD2. The germline V gene encodes CDR1 KGHSH and CDR2 LQKENI. V was pared by 2 bases and J by 2 bases, with 9 bases of the junction left unmatched. This CDR3 is built from 16 residues. CDR3 protein: CASSPATSAKAYEQYF. The CDR3 DNA is TGTGCCAGCTCACCAGCTACTAGCGCAAAAGCCTACGAGCAGTACTTC.

The J gene is TRBJ2-3, the V gene TRBV6-2 or TRBV6-3, with D uncertain. CDR1 MNHEY and CDR2 SVGEGT come from the germline V gene. The V end lost 5 bases, the J end lost 4 bases, and 10 bases lay between the germline ends. This CDR3 spans 13 amino acids. The chain's CDR3 is CASSDPPPDTQYF. The CDR3 DNA reads as TGTGCCAGCAGTGATCCCCCCCCAGATACGCAGTATTTT.

This sequence joins TRBV18 and TRBJ2-3; perhaps TRBD2 as D (6 bases). Germline CDR1 KGHSH, CDR2 LQKENI. Trimming cost V 3 bases and J 0 bases, with 16 bases left between them. The CDR3 has 17 amino acids. This CDR3 reads CASSPPGTPTSTDTQYF. The DNA for the CDR3 is TGTGCCAGCTCACCTCCCGGGACTCCAACTAGCACAGATACGCAGTATTTT.